This record looks at one TCR beta chain sequence and its context. What it binds is unknown. Germline lookup yields CDR1 MNHNS and CDR2 SASEGT. V was clipped by 2 bases and J by 0 bases; unmatched bases: 7. The CDR3 has 17 residues. This entry comes from a study of cytomegalovirus exposure and HLA in healthy donors. At sampling all donors were nominally healthy, likely with unrecorded immune exposures. Whole-study findings and limits: A few V segments could not be told apart, such as TRBV6-2 and TRBV6-3, and were left out. Rarity held for most TCR sequences, but there were some public TCRs that occurred in many donors.

The PCR ran on 60 Vbeta and 13 Jbeta primers. Repertoires were generated with immunoSEQ multiplex PCR, while TCRdb's copy carries only in-frame clones and drops some. The sample records hundreds of thousands of clones, 85% to 90% being singletons. The chain uses TRBV6-1 and TRBJ2-3; 8 nucleotides align to TRBD2. The receptor was isolated from a woman younger than 30 in good health and CMV-seronegative. Sequencing was carried out using PBMCs. The CDR3: CASSELPSGPSTDTQYF. In DNA, the CDR3 is TGTGCCAGCAGTGAATTGCCTAGCGGGCCAAGCACAGATACGCAGTATTTT.